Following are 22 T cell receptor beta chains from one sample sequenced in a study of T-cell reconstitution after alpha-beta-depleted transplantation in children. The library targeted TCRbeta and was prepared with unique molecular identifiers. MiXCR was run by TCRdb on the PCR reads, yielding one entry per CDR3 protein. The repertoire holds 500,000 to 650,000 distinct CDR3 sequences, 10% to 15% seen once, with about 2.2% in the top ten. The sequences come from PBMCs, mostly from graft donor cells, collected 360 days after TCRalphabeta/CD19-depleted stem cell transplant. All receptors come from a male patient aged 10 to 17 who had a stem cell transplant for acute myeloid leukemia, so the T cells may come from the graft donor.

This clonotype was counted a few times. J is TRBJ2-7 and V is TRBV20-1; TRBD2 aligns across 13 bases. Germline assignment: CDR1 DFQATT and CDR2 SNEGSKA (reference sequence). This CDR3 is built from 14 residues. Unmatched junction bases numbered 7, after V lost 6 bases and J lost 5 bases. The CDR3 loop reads CSATGTSGTHEQYF. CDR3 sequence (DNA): TGCAGTGCAACCGGGACTAGCGGGACCCACGAGCAGTACTTC.

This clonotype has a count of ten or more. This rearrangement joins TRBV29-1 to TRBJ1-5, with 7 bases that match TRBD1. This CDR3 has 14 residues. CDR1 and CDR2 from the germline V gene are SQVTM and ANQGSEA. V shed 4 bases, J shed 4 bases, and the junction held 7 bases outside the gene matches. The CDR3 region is CSVAPGGVNQPQHF. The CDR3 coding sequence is TGCAGCGTTGCCCCAGGGGGAGTGAATCAGCCCCAGCATTTT. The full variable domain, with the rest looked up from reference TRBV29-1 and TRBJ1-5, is SAVISQKPSRDICQRGTSLTIQCQVDSQVTMMFWYRQQPGQSLTLIATANQGSEATYESGFVIDKFPISRPNLTFSTLTVSNMSPEDSSIYLCSVAPGGVNQPQHFGDGTRLSIL.

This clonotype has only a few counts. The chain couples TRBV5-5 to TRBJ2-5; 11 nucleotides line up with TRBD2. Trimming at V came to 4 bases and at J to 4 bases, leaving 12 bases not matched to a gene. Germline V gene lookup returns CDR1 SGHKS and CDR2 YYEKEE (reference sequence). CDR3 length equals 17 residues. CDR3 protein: CASSRRRRLAGRETQYF. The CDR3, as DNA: TGTGCCAGCAGCCGACGGCGGAGACTAGCGGGGAGAGAGACCCAGTACTTC.

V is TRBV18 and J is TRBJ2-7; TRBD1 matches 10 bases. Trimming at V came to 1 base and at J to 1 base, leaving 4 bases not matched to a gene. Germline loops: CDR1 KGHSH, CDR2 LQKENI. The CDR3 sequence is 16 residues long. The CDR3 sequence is CASSPLGTGVSYEQYF. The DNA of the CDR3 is TGTGCCAGCTCACCACTGGGGACAGGGGTTTCCTACGAGCAGTACTTC.

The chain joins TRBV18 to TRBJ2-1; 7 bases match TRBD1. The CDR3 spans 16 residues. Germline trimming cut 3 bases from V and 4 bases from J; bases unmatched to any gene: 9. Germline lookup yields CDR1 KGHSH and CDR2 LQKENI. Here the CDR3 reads CASSPLDRVEYNEQFF. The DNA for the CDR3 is TGTGCCAGCTCACCTCTCGACAGGGTCGAGTACAATGAGCAGTTCTTC.

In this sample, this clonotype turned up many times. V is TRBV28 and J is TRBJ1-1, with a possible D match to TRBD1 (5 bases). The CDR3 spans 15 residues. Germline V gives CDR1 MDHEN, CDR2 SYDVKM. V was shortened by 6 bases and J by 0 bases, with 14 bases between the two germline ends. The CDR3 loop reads CASRRRGGLNTEAFF. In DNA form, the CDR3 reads TGTGCCAGCAGGCGCCGCGGGGGACTGAACACTGAAGCTTTCTTT.

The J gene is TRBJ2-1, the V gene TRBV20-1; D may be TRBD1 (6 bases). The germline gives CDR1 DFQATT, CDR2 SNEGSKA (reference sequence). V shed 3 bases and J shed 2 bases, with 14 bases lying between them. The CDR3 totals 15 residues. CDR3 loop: CSASGEGVAYNEQFF. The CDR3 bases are TGCAGTGCTAGTGGAGAGGGGGTCGCCTACAATGAGCAGTTCTTC.

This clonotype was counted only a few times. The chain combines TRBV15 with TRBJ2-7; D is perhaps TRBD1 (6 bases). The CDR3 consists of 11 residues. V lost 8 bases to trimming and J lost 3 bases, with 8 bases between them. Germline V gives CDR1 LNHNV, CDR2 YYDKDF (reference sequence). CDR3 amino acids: CATGQSYEQYF. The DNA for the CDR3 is TGTGCCACCGGACAGAGCTACGAGCAGTACTTC.

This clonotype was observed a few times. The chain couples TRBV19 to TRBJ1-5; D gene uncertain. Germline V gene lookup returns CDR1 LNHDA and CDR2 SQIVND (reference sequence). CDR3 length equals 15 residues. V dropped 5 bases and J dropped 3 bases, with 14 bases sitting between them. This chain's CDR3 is CASSFLGTYNQPQHF. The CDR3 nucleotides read TGTGCCAGTAGTTTTTTGGGTACCTACAATCAGCCCCAGCATTTT.

This CDR3 reads CSASRSSRDYNEQFF. DNA for the CDR3: TGCAGTGCTAGCAGATCATCGCGGGACTACAATGAGCAGTTCTTC. The genes are TRBV20-1 and TRBJ2-1; weak D call: TRBD2 (6 bases). Germline-derived CDR1 and CDR2 are DFQATT and SNEGSKA (reference sequence). CDR3 length equals 15 residues. Trimming took off 3 bases at V and 3 bases at J, with 15 bases between the two ends.

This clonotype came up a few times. Here the CDR3 reads CASSQRSPGLGMETQYF. Written as DNA, the CDR3 is TGCGCCAGCAGTCAACGCTCTCCGGGACTAGGGATGGAGACCCAGTACTTC. This chain uses TRBV23-1 with TRBJ2-5; 8 bases line up with TRBD2. TRBV23-1 falls under the ORF class, with uncertain function. Trimming removed 2 bases from V and 5 bases from J; junction bases left unmatched: 13. This CDR3 region has 17 residues.

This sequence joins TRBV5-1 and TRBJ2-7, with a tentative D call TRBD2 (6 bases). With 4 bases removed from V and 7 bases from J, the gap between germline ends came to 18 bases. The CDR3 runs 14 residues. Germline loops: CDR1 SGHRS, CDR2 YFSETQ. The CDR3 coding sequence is TGCGCCAGCAGCAGGTCGGAGGGCTTACGAGAGCAGTACTTC. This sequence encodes CASSRSEGLREQYF.

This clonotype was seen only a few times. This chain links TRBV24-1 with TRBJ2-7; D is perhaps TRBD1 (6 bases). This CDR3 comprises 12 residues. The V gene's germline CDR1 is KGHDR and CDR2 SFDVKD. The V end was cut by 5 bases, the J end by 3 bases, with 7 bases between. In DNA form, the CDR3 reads TGTGCCACCAGTGGCAGGGGCTACGAGCAGTACTTC. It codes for CATSGRGYEQYF.

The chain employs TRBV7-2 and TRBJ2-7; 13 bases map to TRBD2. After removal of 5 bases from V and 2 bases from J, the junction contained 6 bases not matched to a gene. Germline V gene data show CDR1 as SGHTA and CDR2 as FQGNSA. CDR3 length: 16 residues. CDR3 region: CASSPFGLAGAYEQYF. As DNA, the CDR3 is TGTGCCAGCAGCCCCTTCGGACTAGCGGGGGCCTACGAGCAGTACTTC.

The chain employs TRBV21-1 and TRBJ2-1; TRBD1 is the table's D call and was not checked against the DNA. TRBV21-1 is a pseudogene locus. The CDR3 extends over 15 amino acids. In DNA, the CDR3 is TGTGCCAGCAGAAGTAACCGGGACAGCAACAATGAGCAGTTCTTC. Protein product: CASRSNRDSNNEQFF.

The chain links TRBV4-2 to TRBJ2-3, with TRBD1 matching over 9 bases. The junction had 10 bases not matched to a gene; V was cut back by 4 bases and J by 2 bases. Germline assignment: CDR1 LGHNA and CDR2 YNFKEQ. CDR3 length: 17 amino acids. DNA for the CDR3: TGTGCCAGCAGCCCCCTCCTACAGGGGGCTTACACAGATACGCAGTATTTT. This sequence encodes CASSPLLQGAYTDTQYF.

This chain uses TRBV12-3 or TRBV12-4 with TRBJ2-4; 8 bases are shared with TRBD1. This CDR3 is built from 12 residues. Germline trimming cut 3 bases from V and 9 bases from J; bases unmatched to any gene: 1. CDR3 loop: CASSFDRGIQYF. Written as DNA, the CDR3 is TGTGCCAGCAGTTTCGACAGGGGCATTCAGTACTTC.

The CDR3 nucleotides read TGTGCCAGCAGCTTGGCAGGGGCGGACACCATATATTTT. This encodes CASSLAGADTIYF. The rearrangement links TRBV5-6 to TRBJ1-3, with D possibly being TRBD1 (6 bases). The CDR3 covers 13 residues. CDR1 is SGHDT, CDR2 YYEEEE, per germline. Trimming left V 0 bases short and J 8 bases short, with 9 bases between.

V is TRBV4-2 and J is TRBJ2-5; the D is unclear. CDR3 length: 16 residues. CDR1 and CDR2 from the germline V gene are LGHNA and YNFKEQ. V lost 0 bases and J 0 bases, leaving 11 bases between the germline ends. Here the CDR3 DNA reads TGTGCCAGCAGCCAAGATCTCGTGGCGTACCAAGAGACCCAGTACTTC. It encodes CASSQDLVAYQETQYF.

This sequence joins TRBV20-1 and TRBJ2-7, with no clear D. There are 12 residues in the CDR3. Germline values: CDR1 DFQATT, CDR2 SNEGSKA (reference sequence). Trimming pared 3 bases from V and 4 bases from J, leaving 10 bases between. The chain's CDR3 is CSARADAYEQYF. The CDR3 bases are TGCAGTGCTAGGGCGGACGCTTACGAGCAGTACTTC.

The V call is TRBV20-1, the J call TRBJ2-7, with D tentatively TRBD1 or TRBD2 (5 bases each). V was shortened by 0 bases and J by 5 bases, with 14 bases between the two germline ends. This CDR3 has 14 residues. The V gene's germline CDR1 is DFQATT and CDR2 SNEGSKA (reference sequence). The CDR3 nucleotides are TGCAGTGCTAGAGATGTGGGGGTTTCCCACGAGCAGTACTTC. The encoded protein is CSARDVGVSHEQYF.

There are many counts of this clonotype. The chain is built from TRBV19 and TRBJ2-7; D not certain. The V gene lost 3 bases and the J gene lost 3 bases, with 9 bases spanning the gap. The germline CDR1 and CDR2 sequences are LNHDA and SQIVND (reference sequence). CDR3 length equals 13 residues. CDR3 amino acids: CASSMGSVYEQYF. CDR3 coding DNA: TGTGCCAGTAGTATGGGATCCGTCTACGAGCAGTACTTC.